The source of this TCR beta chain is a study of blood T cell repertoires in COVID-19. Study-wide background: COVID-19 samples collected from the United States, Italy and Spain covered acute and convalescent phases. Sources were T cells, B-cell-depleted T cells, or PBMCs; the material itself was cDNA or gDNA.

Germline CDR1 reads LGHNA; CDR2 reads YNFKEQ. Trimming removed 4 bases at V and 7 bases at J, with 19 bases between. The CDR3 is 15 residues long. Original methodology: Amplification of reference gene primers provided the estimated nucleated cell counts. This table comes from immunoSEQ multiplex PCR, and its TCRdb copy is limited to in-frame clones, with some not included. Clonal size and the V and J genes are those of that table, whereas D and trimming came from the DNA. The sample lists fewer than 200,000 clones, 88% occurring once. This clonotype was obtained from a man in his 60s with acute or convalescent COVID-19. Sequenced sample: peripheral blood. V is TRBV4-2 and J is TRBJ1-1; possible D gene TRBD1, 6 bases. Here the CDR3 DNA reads TGTGCCAGCAGCCCCCTCGCAGCAGGGGCATTTGAAGCTTTCTTT. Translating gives CASSPLAAGAFEAFF.